This entry lists 21 T cell receptor beta chains sequenced from one sample in a study of blood T cell repertoires in COVID-19. Data came from immunoSEQ multiplex PCR; TCRdb stores just in-frame clones and leaves some out. Among around 470,000 clones listed, nearly 90% were seen once. The sample was peripheral blood. These receptor sequences come from a young man with COVID-19, enrolled during active disease.

The rearrangement joins TRBV2 to TRBJ2-1, with 11 bases that match TRBD2. V lost 7 bases to trimming and J lost 4 bases; unmatched junction nucleotides: 6. The CDR3 is 15 amino acids. Germline V gene sequence: CDR1 SNHLY, CDR2 FYNNEI. The CDR3 nucleotides read TGTGCCAGCACTGTAGCGGGAGGGGATTACAATGAGCAGTTCTTC. Its protein product is CASTVAGGDYNEQFF.

V and J are TRBV5-1 and TRBJ1-2, with a possible D match to TRBD1 (6 bases). CDR3 length equals 15 residues. Germline-derived CDR1 and CDR2 are SGHRS and YFSETQ. V lost 0 bases and J lost 3, with 12 bases in between. The CDR3 is CASSLGFSGDYGYTF. The DNA for the CDR3 is TGCGCCAGCAGCTTGGGATTTTCAGGGGACTATGGCTACACCTTC.

This chain connects TRBV11-2 to TRBJ2-1; D is unclear. CDR1 SGHAT and CDR2 FQNNGV come from the germline V gene. Trimming took 5 bases from V and 1 from J, leaving 12 bases between them. This CDR3 has 15 amino acids. CDR3 protein: CASSHSGLSYNEQFF. In DNA, the CDR3 is TGTGCCAGCAGCCACTCAGGATTATCCTACAATGAGCAGTTCTTC.

This sequence joins TRBV2 and TRBJ2-5; 9 bases line up with TRBD2. Trimming at V came to 6 bases and at J to 3 bases, leaving 11 bases not matched to a gene. The CDR3 is 16 amino acids. CDR1 is SNHLY and CDR2 is FYNNEI in the germline V gene. The CDR3 loop is CASSLQTSGRKETQYF. CDR3 nucleotide sequence: TGTGCCAGCAGCTTACAAACTAGCGGGCGGAAAGAGACCCAGTACTTC.

The rearrangement links TRBV13 to TRBJ2-3; 8 bases line up with TRBD2. Trimming removed 6 bases from V and 3 bases from J; junction bases left unmatched: 5. Germline lookup yields CDR1 PRHDT and CDR2 FYEKMQ (reference sequence). This CDR3 has 14 amino acids. CDR3 DNA sequence: TGTGCCAGCAGACGGGGGGGCCGTACAGATACGCAGTATTTT. This sequence encodes CASRRGGRTDTQYF.

Concerning this clone itself: The same CDR3 arises from other DNA sequences in this sample as well. V and J are TRBV6-5 and TRBJ2-5, with D hard to call. The CDR3 is 11 amino acids. Germline V CDR1 and CDR2: MNHEY, SVGAGI. V was pared by 4 bases and J by 5 bases, with 5 bases between. Written as DNA, the CDR3 is TGTGCCAGCAGTTCGGGTGAGACCCAGTACTTC. It specifies CASSSGETQYF.

The chain links TRBV6-5 to TRBJ1-2, with 7 positions matching TRBD1. The CDR3 runs 13 residues. The germline V gene has CDR1 MNHEY and CDR2 SVGAGI. Losses at the gene ends were 5 bases for V and 6 bases for J; bases not matched to a gene: 6. The CDR3 sequence is CASSRDSEDGYTF. As DNA, the CDR3 is TGTGCCAGCAGTCGGGACAGTGAAGATGGCTACACCTTC.

The chain links TRBV6-2 or TRBV6-3 to TRBJ2-7; 8 nucleotides agree with TRBD1. With V trimmed by 0 bases and J by 5 bases, 6 bases remained unmatched. The CDR3 contains 15 residues. The V gene's germline CDR1 is MNHEY and CDR2 SVGEGT. CDR3 in DNA: TGTGCCAGCAGTTACTCAATTCAGGGGGCGAACGAGCAGTACTTC. It codes for CASSYSIQGANEQYF.

This rearrangement joins TRBV4-1 to TRBJ2-1; D is perhaps TRBD1 (5 bases). The CDR3 runs to 15 residues. V lost 2 bases and J 1 base, leaving 9 bases between the germline ends. Germline CDR1 and CDR2: MGHRA and YSYEKL. CDR3 residues: CASSQWQGSYNEQFF. The CDR3 nucleotides read TGCGCCAGCAGCCAATGGCAGGGTTCCTACAATGAGCAGTTCTTC.

This sequence joins TRBV5-1 and TRBJ2-3, with TRBD2 identical over 11 bases. The J segment lost 5 bases and the V segment lost 2 bases, leaving 4 bases of the junction unmatched. CDR3 length: 15 amino acids. Germline lookup yields CDR1 SGHRS and CDR2 YFSETQ. The CDR3 DNA sequence: TGCGCCAGCAGCTTCTCTAGCGGGAGGATAGATACGCAGTATTTT. Translating it yields CASSFSSGRIDTQYF.

V gene TRBV15 combines with J gene TRBJ1-5; the D is unclear. V lost 1 base and J 6 bases, leaving 4 bases between the germline ends. The CDR3 totals 12 residues. In germline, CDR1 is LNHNV, CDR2 YYDKDF (reference sequence). DNA of the CDR3: TGTGCCACCAGCAGAGGAGTTCAGCCCCAGCATTTT. As protein: CATSRGVQPQHF.

V gene TRBV6-2 or TRBV6-3 combines with J gene TRBJ1-1, with 9 bases matching TRBD1. This CDR3 is built from 15 residues. CDR1 is MNHEY, CDR2 SVGEGT, per germline. V was pared by 5 bases and J by 5 bases, with 9 bases of the junction left unmatched. CDR3 nucleotide sequence: TGTGCCAGCAGTCAACAGGGGGCGGTGGGAACTGAAGCTTTCTTT. Translation: CASSQQGAVGTEAFF.

The CDR3 sequence: CASSPTGGNTMYF. The CDR3 nucleotides are TGTGCCAGCAGTCCGACAGGGGGCAATACAATGTACTTC. The V and J genes are TRBV6-5 and TRBJ2-7; 10 nucleotides line up with TRBD1. Germline values: CDR1 MNHEY, CDR2 SVGAGI. V was clipped by 5 bases and J by 12 bases; unmatched bases: 10. This CDR3 has 13 amino acids.

The chain recombines TRBV19 with TRBJ1-4; the D is unclear. This CDR3 has 14 residues. Between the trimmed V and J ends, which lost 3 bases and 8 bases, there was a span of 13 bases. Germline V CDR1 and CDR2: LNHDA, SQIVND (reference sequence). The CDR3 loop reads CASSIFGAGEKLFF. CDR3 nucleotide sequence: TGTGCCAGTAGTATTTTTGGAGCTGGGGAAAAACTGTTTTTT.

The V and J genes are TRBV12-3 or TRBV12-4 and TRBJ1-6; D ambiguous. The V end lost 5 bases, the J end lost 7 bases, and 6 bases lay between the germline ends. This CDR3 contains 12 residues. The CDR3 DNA reads as TGTGCCAGCAGTACACTAAATTCACCCCTCCACTTT. It translates to CASSTLNSPLHF.

The gene calls are TRBV7-9 and TRBJ2-2, with TRBD1 matching 7 bases. V was clipped by 2 bases and J by 3 bases; unmatched bases: 3. The CDR3 is 15 amino acids. Germline CDR1 SEHNR, CDR2 FQNEAQ (reference sequence). The CDR3 region has the DNA TGTGCCAGCAGCTTATTACAGGGGTACACCGGGGAGCTGTTTTTT. It codes for CASSLLQGYTGELFF.

This clone came up once. The V and J genes are TRBV6-1 and TRBJ2-2; D is uncertain. The CDR3 spans 13 residues. Germline CDR1 MNHNS, CDR2 SASEGT. V gave up 5 bases and J gave up 2 bases, with 6 bases separating them. This CDR3 is CASSYTNTGELFF. The CDR3 nucleotides read TGTGCCAGCAGTTATACAAACACCGGGGAGCTGTTTTTT.

The V and J genes are TRBV7-9 and TRBJ2-1; D is uncertain. The CDR3 extends over 14 amino acids. Trimming stripped 9 bases from V and 6 bases from J, with 18 bases between. Germline V gene lookup returns CDR1 SEHNR and CDR2 FQNEAQ (reference sequence). The CDR3 coding sequence is TGTGCCAGTCCTGACTTGATCCCCGTCAATGAGCAGTTCTTC. It is translated as CASPDLIPVNEQFF.

The chain links TRBV27 to TRBJ2-5, with a possible D match to TRBD1 (5 bases). The ends were cut back, 6 bases at V and 5 bases at J, with 10 bases in the middle. Germline values: CDR1 MNHEY, CDR2 SMNVEV (reference sequence). The CDR3 has 12 amino acids. In DNA, the CDR3 is TGTGCCAGCAGCTTGGGGCCCGAGACCCAGTACTTC. Amino acids: CASSLGPETQYF.

This chain links TRBV7-9 with TRBJ2-1; 10 positions match TRBD1. This CDR3 is 15 amino acids long. Germline values: CDR1 SEHNR, CDR2 FQNEAQ (reference sequence). V shed 7 bases, J shed 3 bases, and the junction held 6 bases outside the gene matches. CDR3 sequence reads: CASNPRTGGYNEQFF. CDR3 nucleotide sequence: TGTGCCAGCAACCCTCGGACAGGGGGCTACAATGAGCAGTTCTTC.

The chain combines TRBV27 with TRBJ2-7, with TRBD1 matching over 8 bases. This CDR3 is 15 amino acids long. Germline V gives CDR1 MNHEY, CDR2 SMNVEV (reference sequence). The ends lost 0 bases at V and 7 bases at J; junction bases unmatched: 8. The CDR3: CASSLSRTGTKEQYF. The CDR3 DNA is TGTGCCAGCAGTTTATCTAGGACAGGGACGAAAGAGCAGTACTTC.